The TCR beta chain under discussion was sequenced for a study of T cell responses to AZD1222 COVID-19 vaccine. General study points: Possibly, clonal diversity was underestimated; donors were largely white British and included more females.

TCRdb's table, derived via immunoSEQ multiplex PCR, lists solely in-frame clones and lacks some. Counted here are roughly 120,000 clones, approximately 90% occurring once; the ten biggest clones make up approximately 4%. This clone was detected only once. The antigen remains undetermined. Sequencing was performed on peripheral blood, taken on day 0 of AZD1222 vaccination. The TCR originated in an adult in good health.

CDR3 sequence (DNA): TGTGCCAGCAGCGCAACCGGGACAGAGGAGACCCAGTACTTC. Amino acids: CASSATGTEETQYF. The gene calls are TRBV9 and TRBJ2-5; 7 bases match TRBD1. CDR1 is SGDLS and CDR2 is YYNGEE in the germline V gene. The junction had 7 bases not matched to a gene; V was cut back by 3 bases and J by 5 bases. The CDR3 spans 14 residues.